This T cell receptor (beta chain) is from a study of blood T cell repertoires in COVID-19. Study as a whole: The United States, Italy and Spain provided the acute and convalescent COVID-19 samples. Nucleic acid was either cDNA or gDNA, and it came from T cells, B-cell-depleted T cells, or PBMCs.

Source study methods: The authors estimated nucleated cell counts from reference gene primer amplification. Sequenced by immunoSEQ multiplex PCR; TCRdb stores in-frame clones only, minus some. The DNA was the basis for D and trimming; V, J and clone size are from that table. The repertoire consists of a few hundred thousand clones, with approximately 90% occurring once and the leading ten covering approximately 6.5%. Seattle participants joined during active infection and were tracked over time. CDR3 length equals 14 residues. V lost 6 bases to trimming and J lost 3 bases; unmatched junction nucleotides: 6. Germline lookup yields CDR1 MNHEY and CDR2 SVGAGI.

The receptor's source is a woman aged 50 to 60 with COVID-19, enrolled during active disease. The sequencing sample was made of peripheral blood. This chain connects TRBV6-5 to TRBJ2-5; 8 nucleotides match TRBD2. This CDR3 is CASRPLAEKETQYF. CDR3 DNA sequence: TGTGCCAGCAGGCCACTAGCGGAAAAAGAGACCCAGTACTTC.